The sequence of this T cell receptor beta chain was determined in a study of regulatory T cells in long-lasting Graves disease. As for the study in general: Antithyroid drugs had been given to newly diagnosed Graves' patients for under 3 months. Study results and caveats: Thyroid tissue was not sampled; only peripheral blood was. The TCR repertoire of persistent Graves' patients was less diverse than that of newly diagnosed ones.

The table lists this clonotype with many counts. Its specificity is not known. Time point: newly diagnosed GD, antithyroid drugs for less than 3 months. RNA from PBMCs was the source of the TCR library. Relying on iRepertoire HTBI primers and Arm-PCR of CDR3 regions, the team built TCR beta libraries. TCRdb recomputed calls from the multiplex PCR reads with MiXCR, one row per CDR3 protein. The sample yields about 200,000 distinct CDR3 sequences, about 18% seen once. The CDR3 extends over 11 amino acids. V lost 6 bases, J lost 12 bases, and 14 bases lay in between. The V gene's germline CDR1 is LNHDA and CDR2 SQIVND (reference sequence).

The TCR comes from a female donor with Graves disease. Sequenced material: peripheral blood mononuclear cells (PBMCs), taken at new diagnosis, from a patient treated with antithyroid drugs. The V call is TRBV19, the J call TRBJ1-1; perhaps TRBD1 as D (6 bases). In DNA, the CDR3 is TGTGCCAGTAGCCACAGGGTTGGGACTTTCTTT. Translation gives CASSHRVGTFF.